Following are 16 T cell receptor beta chains from one sample sequenced in a study of spatial heterogeneity in lung cancer. TCRdb independently ran MiXCR on the 5' RACE reads; one entry per CDR3 protein. The data show some 34,000 distinct CDR3 sequences, about 7.2% seen once. The time point denotes: sample taken at primary tumor resection. Sequencing used PBMCs, obtained at surgery. These receptors came from a female donor with early-stage non-small cell lung cancer.

In this sample, this clonotype turned up many times. The chain combines TRBV30 with TRBJ1-2; D not resolved. Germline CDR1 reads GTSNPN; CDR2 reads SVGIG (reference sequence). V lost 3 bases and J 3 bases, leaving 8 bases between the germline ends. The CDR3 extends over 12 amino acids. The CDR3 loop reads CAWSRLHYGYTF. In DNA form, the CDR3 reads TGTGCCTGGAGCAGGTTGCACTATGGCTACACCTTC.

The V call is TRBV4-3, the J call TRBJ2-1, with TRBD2 matching 7 bases. Germline V gene sequence: CDR1 LGHNA, CDR2 YSLEER. The CDR3 is 17 residues long. V dropped 1 base and J dropped 0; count of bases not matched to a gene: 6. In DNA, the CDR3 is TGCGCCAGCAGCCAAGGAGGGCTAGCGGCCTCCTACAATGAGCAGTTCTTC. Residues: CASSQGGLAASYNEQFF.

This clonotype was counted at least ten times. The gene calls are TRBV2 and TRBJ2-7; 8 positions agree with TRBD1. Germline assignment: CDR1 SNHLY and CDR2 FYNNEI. The CDR3 is made up of 14 amino acids. J was trimmed by 1 base and V by 7 bases; bases with no gene match: 6. In DNA, the CDR3 is TGTGCCAGCACCTTGGACAGGGATTCCTACGAGCAGTACTTC. Encoded protein: CASTLDRDSYEQYF.

This clonotype was detected a few times. The rearrangement uses TRBV6-5 and TRBJ1-1; a weak D match, TRBD1 (5 bases). CDR3 length equals 15 residues. Germline-derived CDR1 and CDR2 are MNHEY and SVGAGI. The ends were cut back, 2 bases at V and 0 bases at J, with 10 bases in the middle. The CDR3 DNA follows: TGTGCCAGCAGTTACGGGGCAGGGATGAACACTGAAGCTTTCTTT. It codes for CASSYGAGMNTEAFF.

This clonotype occurred many times. J is TRBJ2-1 and V is TRBV23-1; D is undetermined. TRBV23-1 is filed as an ORF, its function uncertain. The V end was cut by 4 bases, the J end by 5 bases, with 6 bases between. This CDR3 is built from 12 residues. CDR3 amino acids: CASSLLDNEQFF. CDR3 DNA: TGCGCCAGCAGTCTCCTCGACAATGAGCAGTTCTTC.

This rearrangement joins TRBV5-6 to TRBJ1-4, with D unclear. The V end was cut by 1 base, the J end by 8 bases, with 6 bases between. The CDR3 totals 12 residues. The V gene's germline CDR1 is SGHDT and CDR2 YYEEEE. CDR3 protein: CASSLRREKLFF. In DNA, the CDR3 is TGTGCCAGCAGCTTGCGCAGGGAAAAACTGTTTTTT.

This clonotype was observed a few times. This rearrangement joins TRBV4-3 to TRBJ2-1; D gene uncertain. Germline V gene lookup returns CDR1 LGHNA and CDR2 YSLEER. The CDR3 extends over 14 amino acids. Deletions cut 2 bases from V and 3 bases from J, with 8 bases between. The chain's CDR3 is CASSQSHGYNEQFF. As DNA, the CDR3 is TGCGCCAGCAGCCAATCCCACGGCTACAATGAGCAGTTCTTC.

In this sample, this clonotype turned up many times. V usage is TRBV7-9 and J usage is TRBJ2-5; 7 positions match TRBD2. This CDR3 has 15 amino acids. The junction had 1 base not matched to a gene; V was cut back by 0 bases and J by 0 bases. Germline CDR1 is SEHNR and CDR2 is FQNEAQ (reference sequence). CDR3 sequence: CASSLASGYQETQYF. DNA of the CDR3: TGTGCCAGCAGCTTAGCTAGCGGGTACCAAGAGACCCAGTACTTC.

This clonotype has a handful of counts. This rearrangement joins TRBV6-6 to TRBJ2-1; D might be TRBD1 (6 bases). The length of the CDR3 is 15 residues. Per the germline V gene, CDR1 is MNHNY and CDR2 is SVGAGI (reference sequence). V lost 0 bases, J lost 3 bases, and 9 bases lay in between. The CDR3 nucleotides read TGTGCCAGCAGTTACTCGGACAGTAACTACAATGAGCAGTTCTTC. Translated, it gives CASSYSDSNYNEQFF.

The table lists this clonotype with a few counts. This rearrangement joins TRBV7-2 to TRBJ1-5; D gene unclear. The V gene's germline CDR1 is SGHTA and CDR2 FQGNSA. The CDR3 spans 13 residues. Trimming took 5 bases from V and 5 from J, leaving 10 bases between them. CDR3 nucleotides: TGTGCCAGCAGCCCCGATCGGTATCAGCCCCAGCATTTT. It yields the protein CASSPDRYQPQHF.

This clonotype has only a few counts. The rearrangement links TRBV7-2 to TRBJ2-1, with 8 bases aligning to TRBD2. Germline loops: CDR1 SGHTA, CDR2 FQGNSA. The CDR3 is made up of 14 amino acids. Trimming at V came to 3 bases and at J to 10 bases, leaving 8 bases not matched to a gene. CDR3 in DNA: TGTGCCAGCAGCTTCAGAGCGGGAGCGGGGGAGCAGTTCTTC. Its protein product is CASSFRAGAGEQFF.

There are many counts of this clonotype. This sequence joins TRBV29-1 and TRBJ1-2; the match to TRBD1 covers 7 bases. The CDR3 extends over 11 amino acids. Germline lookup yields CDR1 SQVTM and CDR2 ANQGSEA. Trimming cost V 4 bases and J 8 bases; bases outside gene matches: 4. In nucleotides, the CDR3 is TGCAGCGTTGGGTTGACAGGGGGCTACACCTTC. Its translation is CSVGLTGGYTF.

With respect to this clonotype: At one end the junction does not follow the germline gene, possibly because of a read error. The chain employs TRBV7-8 and TRBJ2-1; D is unclear. The germline gives CDR1 SGHVS, CDR2 FQNEAQ. The CDR3 spans 15 residues. Written as DNA, the CDR3 is TGTGTCAGCAGCCCCCCGGTGACCCCAGAGAATGAGCAGTTCTTC. Its translation: CVSSPPVTPENEQFF.

This sequence joins TRBV6-6 and TRBJ2-7, with D tentatively TRBD1 or TRBD2 (5 bases each). V lost 7 bases and J 6 bases, leaving 13 bases between the germline ends. The germline CDR1 and CDR2 sequences are MNHNY and SVGAGI (reference sequence). The CDR3 length is 12 residues. As DNA, the CDR3 is TGTGCCAGCAACGCCCCAGGGAGCGAGCAGTACTTC. Protein sequence: CASNAPGSEQYF.

This clonotype was seen many times. This chain uses TRBV6-6 with TRBJ1-5; 9 nucleotides align to TRBD1. This CDR3 spans 14 amino acids. Trimming removed 7 bases from V and 6 bases from J; junction bases left unmatched: 7. Germline V gives CDR1 MNHNY, CDR2 SVGAGI (reference sequence). In DNA form, the CDR3 reads TGTGCCAGCACCTGGGACAGGGCGACTCAGCCCCAGCATTTT. This translates into CASTWDRATQPQHF.

This sequence joins TRBV5-6 and TRBJ2-1; TRBD1 might be the D (6 bases). V lost 7 bases and J lost 7, with 21 bases in between. The CDR3 loop spans 15 amino acids. Germline values: CDR1 SGHDT, CDR2 YYEEEE. For the CDR3, the DNA is TGTGCCAGCTTCCCTTGGGGGCCTACGGGAAATGAGCAGTTCTTC. Its protein is CASFPWGPTGNEQFF.